The source of this TCR beta chain is a study of shared T cell receptors in the human thymus. V was clipped by 1 base and J by 2 bases, with 24 bases between them. Germline assignment: CDR1 SGHRS and CDR2 YFSETQ. The CDR3 sequence is 19 residues long. The table came from immunoSEQ multiplex PCR; TCRdb's copy has only in-frame clones and leaves some out. The table lists 600,000 to 900,000 clones, roughly 88% of them singletons, with roughly 0.01% in the top ten. The data also belong to a second study, concerning human thymus T cells.

This chain joins TRBV5-1 and TRBJ1-1; D possibly corresponds to TRBD1 (6 bases). The clonotype originates from a girl under three years old with a congenital heart defect. Sequenced: thymocytes. CDR3 loop: CASSLSRVVGRGGNTEAFF. In DNA, the CDR3 is TGCGCCAGCAGCTTGTCGAGGGTGGTCGGTAGGGGGGGTAACACTGAAGCTTTCTTT.